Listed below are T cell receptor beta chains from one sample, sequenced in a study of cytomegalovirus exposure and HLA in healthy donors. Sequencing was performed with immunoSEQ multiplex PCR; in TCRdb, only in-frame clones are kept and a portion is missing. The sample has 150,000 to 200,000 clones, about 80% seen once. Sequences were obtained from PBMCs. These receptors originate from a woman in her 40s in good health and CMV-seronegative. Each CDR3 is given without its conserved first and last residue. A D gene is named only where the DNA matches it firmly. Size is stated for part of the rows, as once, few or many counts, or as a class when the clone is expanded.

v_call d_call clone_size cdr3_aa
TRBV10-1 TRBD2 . ASSRRGTDTQY
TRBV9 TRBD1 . ASSGQTGERTGELF
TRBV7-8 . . ASSPTVGQRALGEQY
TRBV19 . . ASTRWGGLADNEQF
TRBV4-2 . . ASSNDRYSYEQY
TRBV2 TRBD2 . ASSREGRVGELF
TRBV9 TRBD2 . ASSPRGGTSGIYEQY
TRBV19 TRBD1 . ASSPRDREPEQY
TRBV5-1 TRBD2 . ASSLSGGGLDTQY
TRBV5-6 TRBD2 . ASSLSLAGYEQY
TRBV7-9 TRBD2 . ASSLVLAGFQETQY
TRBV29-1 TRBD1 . SAQGASGANGLT
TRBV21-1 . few ASSNAGTRGTDTQY
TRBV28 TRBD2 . ASSGGREVETQY
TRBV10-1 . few ATPSAGELF
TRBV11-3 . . ASSFRESEQY
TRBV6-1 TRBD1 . ASSYGRDRNSPLH
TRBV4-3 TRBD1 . ASSHRIGTGWDNEQF
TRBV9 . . ASSLAGGRGETQY
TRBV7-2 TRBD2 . ASSYAGTMGLEQY
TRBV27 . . ASSLSRKGGGYGYT
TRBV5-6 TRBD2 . ASSSLRGEGFEQY
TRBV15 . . ATSRDGQSFNEQY
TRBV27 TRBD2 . ASSPWTSANEQF
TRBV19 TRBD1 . ASSSLPKGANQPQH
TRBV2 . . ASGLDRNWSDTQY
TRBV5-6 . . ASRPGARTEKLF
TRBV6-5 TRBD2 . ASSYGTSGGLDEQF
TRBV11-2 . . ASSFIPPGAGGNEQY
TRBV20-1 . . SAQGVQPQH
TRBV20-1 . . SARDSYGYT
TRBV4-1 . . ASSFRDTNTGELF
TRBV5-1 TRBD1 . ASSWGDRGPNSPLH
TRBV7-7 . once ASRPDSCLTSEQY
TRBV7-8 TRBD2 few ASSSKRLAGVEQF
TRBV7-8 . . ASSSDQGTSGYGYT
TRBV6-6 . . ASTLLVQAGNEQF
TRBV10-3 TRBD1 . AISTTGTAGNTIY
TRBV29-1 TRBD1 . SVEMPDRANTEAF
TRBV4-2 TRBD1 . ASSQETGLGEKLF
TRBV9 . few ASSPQSTEQF
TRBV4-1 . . ASSHLGGRNTEAF
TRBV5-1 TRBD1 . ASSLEGARETQY
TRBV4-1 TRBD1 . ASSPPAGGSYEQY
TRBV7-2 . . ASSRPGLQYYEQY
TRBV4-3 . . ASSQDVYRKETQY
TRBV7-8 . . ASSFSVGEVNEQF
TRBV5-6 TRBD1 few ASRGQGSGETEAF
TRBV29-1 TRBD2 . SAGTSGTNEQF
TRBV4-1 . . ASSPPGNNEQF
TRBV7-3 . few ASSPGTSYNEQF
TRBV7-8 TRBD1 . ASSLVFGTVNEKLF
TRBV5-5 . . ASSLGPLSSGNTIY
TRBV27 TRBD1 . ASSDTGAHQETQY